A selection of T cell receptor beta chains follows, all from one sample in a study of CXCR3-negative and CXCR3-positive naive CD8 T cells. TCRdb re-called the 5' RACE reads and shows each CDR3 protein once, DNA omitted. Its clone listing holds 35,000 to 55,000 distinct CDR3 sequences. Sequences were obtained from naive CXCR3- CD8+ T cells from blood. These receptors came from a human donor in good health. Some clones in this sample may be carry-over from other donors' samples. CDR3s include the opening cysteine and the closing phenylalanine or tryptophan. Fields, in order: J gene, V gene, CDR3 protein.

J: TRBJ2-1
V: TRBV29-1
CDR3: CSVEDGGTGPYNEQFF

J: TRBJ2-5
V: TRBV7-9
CDR3: CASSQIQETQYF

J: TRBJ1-1
V: TRBV7-3
CDR3: CASSSPGSTEAFF

J: TRBJ2-4
V: TRBV3-2
CDR3: CASSRKTRYKNIQYF

J: TRBJ2-5
V: TRBV7-6
CDR3: CASSSTDAGPAGVWETQYF

J: TRBJ2-5
V: TRBV29-1
CDR3: CSVEPDRDQETQYF

J: TRBJ2-1
V: TRBV20-1
CDR3: CSARDPGHNEQFF

J: TRBJ2-2
V: TRBV15
CDR3: CATSNHRLDSTGELFF

J: TRBJ1-5
V: TRBV7-2
CDR3: CASSSWTVFRNQPQHF

J: TRBJ2-1
V: TRBV5-1
CDR3: CASYAGTRHEQFF

J: TRBJ2-1
V: TRBV29-1
CDR3: CSATSGIGNEQFF

J: TRBJ2-1
V: TRBV7-2
CDR3: CASSSPTRPNYEQFF

J: TRBJ2-3
V: TRBV6-4
CDR3: CASSDSTGTDTQYF

J: TRBJ1-5
V: TRBV15
CDR3: CATSTVGGSQPQHF

J: TRBJ1-5
V: TRBV19
CDR3: CASSRKALATNQPQHF

J: TRBJ2-7
V: TRBV29-1
CDR3: CSVVGSSYEQYF

J: TRBJ2-7
V: TRBV11-2
CDR3: CASSFKPYYEQYF

J: TRBJ2-7
V: TRBV29-1
CDR3: CSVEEGPGRGEKYEQYF

J: TRBJ1-1
V: TRBV5-6
CDR3: CASSLGENTEAFF

J: TRBJ2-1
V: TRBV5-1
CDR3: CASSLRGSGGSYNEQFF

J: TRBJ2-3
V: TRBV29-1
CDR3: CSVQDPTSTDTQYF

J: TRBJ2-3
V: TRBV11-2
CDR3: CASSARLAGGTTDTQYF

J: TRBJ1-4
V: TRBV7-6
CDR3: CASSLDRLNEKLFF

J: TRBJ1-5
V: TRBV27
CDR3: CASSLTRNQPQHF

J: TRBJ1-1
V: TRBV12-5
CDR3: CASGLGTVNTEAFF

J: TRBJ2-3
V: TRBV28
CDR3: CASIPGTSGTDTQYF

J: TRBJ2-1
V: TRBV28
CDR3: CASSLYTTGDNEQFF

J: TRBJ1-1
V: TRBV9
CDR3: CASSRYRDSAEAFF

J: TRBJ1-1
V: TRBV6-6
CDR3: CASSPWGYVNTEAFF

J: TRBJ1-2
V: TRBV28
CDR3: CASTKGYSLGDGYTF

J: TRBJ2-3
V: TRBV6-2/TRBV6-3
CDR3: CASSYRRERTDTQYF

J: TRBJ2-2
V: TRBV10-3
CDR3: CAIKASGAGELFF

J: TRBJ2-2
V: TRBV3-1
CDR3: CASRENRVMELFF

J: TRBJ1-2
V: TRBV18
CDR3: CASSPPTGYYGYTF

J: TRBJ2-3
V: TRBV29-1
CDR3: CSVETVELRLDTQYF

J: TRBJ2-2
V: TRBV28
CDR3: CASSLFPTAVNTGELFF

J: TRBJ2-1
V: TRBV6-2/TRBV6-3
CDR3: CASSYVAGGLEQFF

J: TRBJ2-5
V: TRBV21-1
CDR3: CASSKATGRLQETQYF

J: TRBJ2-7
V: TRBV7-9
CDR3: CASSIGLALYEQYF

J: TRBJ2-7
V: TRBV6-6
CDR3: CASSHDTSYEQYF

J: TRBJ1-4
V: TRBV19
CDR3: CATTTYGIEGEKLFF

J: TRBJ1-5
V: TRBV19
CDR3: CASTTNSVGLTNQPQHF